Listed below are T cell receptor beta chains from one sample, sequenced in a study of naive and memory T cell subsets. TCRdb called the UMI-ligation and nested PCR reads again in MiXCR, with one record for every CDR3 protein. The table shows roughly 21,000 distinct CDR3 sequences, with 9.5% to 12% occurring only once. Sequencing was done on a sample of central memory CD8+ T cells from blood. These TCRs come from a human donor in good health. CDR3s include the opening cysteine and the closing phenylalanine or tryptophan. The D gene is left open where the match is weak. Clone size is given for some rows only: seen once, a few or many times, or a class if the clone is expanded.

clone_size d_call j_call v_call cdr3_aa cdr3_nt
many TRBD1 TRBJ2-7 TRBV27 CASRIQGANYEQYF TGTGCCAGCAGGATACAGGGGGCGAACTACGAGCAGTACTTC
- - TRBJ2-2 TRBV1 CTSSQGLAGVFRELFF TGCACCAGCAGCCAAGGACTAGCGGGAGTCTTCCGGGAGCTGTTTTTT
few - TRBJ1-2 TRBV25-1 CASSGQATADGYTF TGTGCCAGCAGTGGACAGGCGACAGCCGATGGCTACACCTTC
few - TRBJ2-6 TRBV27 CASSLAGTSGANVLTF TGTGCCAGCAGTTTAGCGGGGACCTCTGGGGCCAACGTCCTGACTTTC
few TRBD1 TRBJ1-6 TRBV6-2/TRBV6-3 CASSRDRGSSPLHF TGTGCCAGCAGTCGGGACAGGGGTTCGTCACCCCTCCACTTT
many - TRBJ1-5 TRBV2 CASEGLNQPQHF TGTGCCAGCGAAGGACTGAATCAGCCCCAGCATTTT
- TRBD2 TRBJ2-1 TRBV6-5 CASSSTSGSYNEQFF TGTGCCAGCAGTAGTACTAGCGGGTCGTACAATGAGCAGTTCTTC
- - TRBJ2-1 TRBV4-1 CASSQGDSYNEQFF TGCGCCAGCAGCCAAGGGGACTCTTACAATGAGCAGTTCTTC
few TRBD2 TRBJ2-7 TRBV12-3/TRBV12-4 CASSGGLASTYEQYF TGTGCCAGCAGTGGGGGACTAGCGAGTACTTACGAGCAGTACTTC
many TRBD2 TRBJ2-7 TRBV20-1 CSARDPVSSGYEQYF TGCAGTGCTAGAGATCCGGTGTCTAGCGGTTACGAGCAGTACTTC
few TRBD2 TRBJ2-1 TRBV6-1 CASSASGDYNEQFF TGTGCCAGCAGTGCTAGCGGAGACTACAATGAGCAGTTCTTC
many - TRBJ1-2 TRBV13 CASSLGLPSGTNYGYTF TGTGCCAGCAGCTTAGGCTTACCATCGGGGACTAACTATGGCTACACCTTC
few TRBD2 TRBJ2-1 TRBV12-3/TRBV12-4 CASSSGTTSEQFF TGTGCCAGCAGTTCCGGGACTACAAGTGAGCAGTTCTTC
- TRBD2 TRBJ2-3 TRBV7-9 CASSWTSAVPDTQYF TGTGCCAGCAGCTGGACTAGCGCGGTGCCAGATACGCAGTATTTT
- - TRBJ2-7 TRBV6-2/TRBV6-3 CASRDTVSYEQYF TGTGCCAGCAGGGACACAGTCTCCTACGAGCAGTACTTC
many - TRBJ2-2 TRBV30 CAWSGSDTGELFF TGTGCCTGGAGCGGGAGTGACACCGGGGAGCTGTTTTTT
- - TRBJ2-1 TRBV29-1 CSVGEFWDEQFF TGCAGCGTTGGAGAGTTTTGGGATGAGCAGTTCTTC
- - TRBJ2-1 TRBV7-9 CASSLGASFGNEQFF TGTGCCAGCAGCCTAGGGGCTAGCTTCGGTAATGAGCAGTTCTTC
few TRBD1 TRBJ2-7 TRBV27 CASSFGTASYYEQYF TGTGCCAGCAGTTTTGGGACAGCAAGCTACTACGAGCAGTACTTC
few TRBD2 TRBJ2-5 TRBV9 CASSGGRLAGYQETQYF TGTGCCAGCAGCGGAGGAAGACTAGCGGGCTACCAAGAGACCCAGTACTTC
few - TRBJ2-5 TRBV7-9 CASSSGLGEAETQYF TGTGCCAGCAGCTCCGGCTTGGGGGAGGCGGAGACCCAGTACTTC
few TRBD1 TRBJ1-1 TRBV7-8 CASSLVNRGQETEAFF TGTGCCAGCAGCTTAGTTAACAGGGGCCAGGAGACTGAAGCTTTCTTT
- TRBD2 TRBJ2-1 TRBV27 CASSLGVGLAGWDGGEQFF TGTGCCAGCAGTTTAGGGGTCGGACTAGCGGGATGGGACGGCGGTGAGCAGTTCTTC
- - TRBJ2-1 TRBV20-1 CSARALRNYNEQFF TGCAGTGCTAGGGCCTTGAGAAACTACAATGAGCAGTTCTTC
- TRBD2 TRBJ2-1 TRBV7-9 CASSSLAGGNEQFF TGTGCCAGCAGCTCACTAGCGGGAGGGAATGAGCAGTTCTTC
many TRBD2 TRBJ2-7 TRBV27 CASSLIAGVDEQYF TGTGCCAGCAGTTTAATAGCGGGAGTTGATGAGCAGTACTTC
- TRBD2 TRBJ2-1 TRBV6-2/TRBV6-3 CASSYNYLGSSGRGSYNEQFF TGTGCCAGCAGTTACAACTATTTAGGGTCTAGCGGGAGGGGCTCCTACAATGAGCAGTTCTTC